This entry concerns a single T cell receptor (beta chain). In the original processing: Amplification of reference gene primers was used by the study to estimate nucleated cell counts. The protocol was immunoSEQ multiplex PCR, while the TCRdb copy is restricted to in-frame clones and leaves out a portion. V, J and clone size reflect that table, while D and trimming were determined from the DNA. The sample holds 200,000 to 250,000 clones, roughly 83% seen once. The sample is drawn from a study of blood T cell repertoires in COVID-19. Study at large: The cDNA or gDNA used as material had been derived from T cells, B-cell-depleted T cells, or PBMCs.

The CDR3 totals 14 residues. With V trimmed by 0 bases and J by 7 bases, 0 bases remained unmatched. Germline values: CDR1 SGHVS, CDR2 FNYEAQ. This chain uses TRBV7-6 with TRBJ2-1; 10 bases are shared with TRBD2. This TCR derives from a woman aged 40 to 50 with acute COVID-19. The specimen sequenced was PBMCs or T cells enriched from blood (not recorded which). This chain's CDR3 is CASSLALAGNEQFF. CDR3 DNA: TGTGCCAGCAGCTTAGCACTAGCGGGAAATGAGCAGTTCTTC.